Each of the 31 T cell receptor beta chains below was sequenced from the same sample in a study of spatial heterogeneity in lung cancer. General study results and limits: In tumors, expanded intratumoral alpha and beta TCR counts tracked mutation counts.

Which antigens these TCRs recognize remains unknown. Time point given: sample taken at primary tumor resection. TCRdb re-called the 5' RACE reads with MiXCR, one entry per CDR3 protein. The sample contains 100,000 to 110,000 distinct CDR3 sequences, 4.4% of which appear only once. This material consisted of lung tumor tissue, taken at surgery. These receptors were taken from a male donor with early-stage non-small cell lung cancer.

A few counts support this clonotype. The chain employs TRBV20-1 and TRBJ2-1; the match to TRBD2 covers 10 bases. CDR3 length: 15 amino acids. J was trimmed by 1 base and V by 5 bases; bases with no gene match: 5. Germline V gives CDR1 DFQATT, CDR2 SNEGSKA (reference sequence). CDR3 sequence reads: CSAELSGRSYNEQFF. CDR3 sequence (DNA): TGCAGTGCTGAACTTAGCGGGAGGTCCTACAATGAGCAGTTCTTC.

This clonotype showed up many times. This CDR3 reads CSARTSGSDTQYF. The CDR3 bases are TGCAGTGCACGGACTAGCGGCTCAGATACGCAGTATTTT. V and J are TRBV20-1 and TRBJ2-3; 10 nucleotides match TRBD2. CDR3 length equals 13 residues. The ends lost 6 bases at V and 4 bases at J; junction bases unmatched: 4. CDR1 and CDR2 from the germline V gene are DFQATT and SNEGSKA (reference sequence).

Judged by abundance, this clonotype is medium-sized (0.01 to 0.1%). V usage is TRBV19 and J usage is TRBJ1-5; the D is unclear. The CDR3 sequence is 16 residues long. Germline assignment: CDR1 LNHDA and CDR2 SQIVND (reference sequence). V gave up 0 bases and J gave up 3 bases, with 12 bases separating them. DNA of the CDR3: TGTGCCAGTAGTATAGACCCTGTACCCTTCAATCAGCCCCAGCATTTT. Amino acid sequence: CASSIDPVPFNQPQHF.

This clonotype was observed many times. The V and J genes are TRBV18 and TRBJ2-6; tentatively, D is TRBD1 (6 bases). The germline V gene has CDR1 KGHSH and CDR2 LQKENI. Deletions cut 5 bases from V and 0 bases from J, with 8 bases between. CDR3 length: 15 amino acids. The CDR3 here is CASSTGSSGANVLTF. As DNA, the CDR3 is TGTGCCAGCTCAACAGGGAGCTCTGGGGCCAACGTCCTGACTTTC.

This clonotype was found many times. The J gene is TRBJ2-7, the V gene TRBV27; no reliable D call. The V gene lost 0 bases and the J gene lost 0 bases, with 9 bases spanning the gap. CDR3 length equals 15 residues. Germline lookup yields CDR1 MNHEY and CDR2 SMNVEV (reference sequence). CDR3 region: CASSLSVANSYEQYF. DNA for the CDR3: TGTGCCAGCAGTTTATCAGTGGCGAACTCCTACGAGCAGTACTTC.

As regards this clonotype: A much larger clone sits a single nucleotide away, making a read error possible. This chain connects TRBV27 to TRBJ1-5, with D tentatively TRBD1 (5 bases). Germline V gene sequence: CDR1 MNHEY, CDR2 SMNVEV (reference sequence). The CDR3 loop spans 14 amino acids. Trimming pared 2 bases from V and 4 bases from J, leaving 9 bases between. The CDR3 is CASSLGRTNQPQHF. CDR3 DNA: TGTGCCAGCAGTTTAGGACGGACAAATCAGCCCCAGCATTTT.

This clonotype was observed many times. The genes are TRBV29-1 and TRBJ2-3; the D gene is possibly TRBD2 (6 bases). V was pared by 5 bases and J by 1 base, with 13 bases between. Germline-derived CDR1 and CDR2 are SQVTM and ANQGSEA. CDR3 length: 14 amino acids. Here the CDR3 reads CSVKGLKGTDTQYF. The DNA of the CDR3 is TGCAGCGTTAAGGGACTCAAGGGCACAGATACGCAGTATTTT.

This clonotype was recorded at least ten times. The chain recombines TRBV7-2 with TRBJ1-6; D gene unclear. The CDR3 totals 19 residues. Germline V gene lookup returns CDR1 SGHTA and CDR2 FQGNSA. V lost 2 bases and J 7 bases, leaving 24 bases between the germline ends. DNA for the CDR3: TGTGCCAGCAGCTTATTGGGTCCGGTGTTTGTGTCAGGAAATTCACCCCTCCACTTT. Translated, it gives CASSLLGPVFVSGNSPLHF.

In this sample, this clonotype turned up many times. This chain uses TRBV27 with TRBJ2-1; 9 positions match TRBD2. Germline V lookup: CDR1 MNHEY, CDR2 SMNVEV (reference sequence). The V and J ends lost 3 bases and 8 bases, in that order; junction bases with no gene match: 5. The CDR3 length is 14 residues. This CDR3 reads CASSFSGRRDEQFF. The CDR3 coding sequence is TGTGCCAGCAGTTTTAGCGGGAGACGGGATGAGCAGTTCTTC.

This clonotype was detected ten times or more. This chain links TRBV25-1 with TRBJ2-5; D is perhaps TRBD1 (5 bases). V was cut by 9 bases and J by 5 bases, with 7 bases left in between. The germline gives CDR1 MGHDK, CDR2 SYGVNS. This CDR3 contains 10 residues. The CDR3 spells CASKGETQYF. In nucleotides, the CDR3 is TGTGCCAGTAAGGGGGAGACCCAGTACTTC.

Many counts were recorded for this clonotype. The V and J genes are TRBV28 and TRBJ2-3; D unresolved. The CDR3 is 14 amino acids. Trimming removed 3 bases at V and 3 bases at J, with 10 bases between. Germline V lookup: CDR1 MDHEN, CDR2 SYDVKM. The CDR3 sequence is CASSFLAETDTQYF. DNA of the CDR3: TGTGCCAGCAGTTTTCTCGCGGAGACAGATACGCAGTATTTT. The whole variable domain, remainder taken from reference TRBV28 and TRBJ2-3, is DVKVTQSSRYLVKRTGEKVFLECVQDMDHENMFWYRQDPGLGLRLIYFSYDVKMKEKGDIPEGYSVSREKKERFSLILESASTNQTSMYLCASSFLAETDTQYFGPGTRLTVL.

The V gene is TRBV20-1, the J gene TRBJ1-3; D gene uncertain. This CDR3 is built from 14 residues. Germline-derived CDR1 and CDR2 are DFQATT and SNEGSKA (reference sequence). Trimming stripped 0 bases from V and 2 bases from J, with 8 bases between. CDR3 nucleotide sequence: TGCAGTGCTAGAGATCCAACAGCTGGAAACACCATATATTTT. Amino acid sequence: CSARDPTAGNTIYF.

The rearrangement joins TRBV2 to TRBJ2-2; 14 bases agree with TRBD2. The germline V gene has CDR1 SNHLY and CDR2 FYNNEI. There are 19 residues in the CDR3. V was clipped by 7 bases and J by 3 bases; unmatched bases: 13. This CDR3 reads CASKTGTSGSTVYTGELFF. In DNA form, the CDR3 reads TGTGCCAGCAAAACAGGGACTAGCGGGAGCACGGTCTACACCGGGGAGCTGTTTTTT.

Many counts were recorded for this clonotype. DNA for the CDR3: TGTGCCAGCAGCTTAGACTCGACAGATTATGGCTACACCTTC. This codes for CASSLDSTDYGYTF. The rearrangement joins TRBV11-2 to TRBJ1-2; maybe TRBD1 (5 bases). Trimming took off 0 bases at V and 5 bases at J, with 10 bases between the two ends. Germline CDR1 reads SGHAT; CDR2 reads FQNNGV. The CDR3 is 14 residues long. The full variable domain, completed using reference TRBV11-2 and TRBJ1-2, is EAGVAQSPRYKIIEKRQSVAFWCNPISGHATLYWYQQILGQGPKLLIQFQNNGVVDDSQLPKDRFSAERLKGVDSTLKIQPAKLEDSAVYLCASSLDSTDYGYTFGSGTRLTVV.

The table lists this clonotype with many counts. This sequence joins TRBV11-2 and TRBJ2-5; D is unresolved. V gave up 1 base and J gave up 1 base, with 10 bases separating them. CDR3 length equals 15 residues. The germline CDR1 and CDR2 sequences are SGHAT and FQNNGV. DNA for the CDR3: TGTGCCAGCAGCTTAGTCGTCGCAGTCCAAGAGACCCAGTACTTC. It is translated as CASSLVVAVQETQYF.

This clonotype was detected a few times. The chain couples TRBV20-1 to TRBJ1-4; D is possibly TRBD1 (5 bases). The CDR3 is 17 residues long. V shed 0 bases and J shed 8 bases, with 22 bases lying between them. The germline gives CDR1 DFQATT, CDR2 SNEGSKA (reference sequence). For the CDR3, the DNA is TGCAGTGCTAGAGATAGGCCCCTGTCCCACCGGGGCGAAAAACTGTTTTTT. This codes for CSARDRPLSHRGEKLFF.

This clonotype was seen ten or more times. The rearrangement uses TRBV28 and TRBJ1-5; D remains ambiguous. CDR3 size: 14 residues. V lost 3 bases and J 4 bases, leaving 10 bases between the germline ends. The germline gives CDR1 MDHEN, CDR2 SYDVKM. This CDR3 is CASSFGEPNQPQHF. In nucleotides, the CDR3 is TGTGCCAGCAGTTTCGGGGAGCCAAATCAGCCCCAGCATTTT.

This clonotype turned up a few times. The rearrangement uses TRBV2 and TRBJ2-7; 9 positions match TRBD2. V lost 7 bases to trimming and J lost 1 base; unmatched junction nucleotides: 5. The V gene's germline CDR1 is SNHLY and CDR2 FYNNEI. The CDR3 consists of 14 residues. This chain's CDR3 is CASNRGLASYEQYF. CDR3 coding DNA: TGTGCCAGCAATCGGGGACTAGCATCCTACGAGCAGTACTTC.

This sequence joins TRBV7-2 and TRBJ2-3, with D maybe TRBD1 (6 bases). The V gene's germline CDR1 is SGHTA and CDR2 FQGNSA. Trimming shortened V by 2 bases and J by 5 bases, and 8 bases separated the two germline ends. The CDR3 has 13 residues. CDR3 nucleotides: TGTGCCAGCAGCTTAACAGGGCTAGATACGCAGTATTTT. It yields the protein CASSLTGLDTQYF.

The chain uses TRBV28 and TRBJ2-5; possible D gene TRBD2, 6 bases. Germline lookup yields CDR1 MDHEN and CDR2 SYDVKM. CDR3 length equals 14 residues. Trimming stripped 7 bases from V and 0 bases from J, with 12 bases between. DNA for the CDR3: TGTGCCAGCACCAACTGGGGGGACCAAGAGACCCAGTACTTC. Protein product: CASTNWGDQETQYF.

The sample holds many counts of this clonotype. This chain links TRBV12-3 or TRBV12-4 with TRBJ2-5; D is possibly TRBD1 (7 bases). CDR3 length: 15 amino acids. V shed 5 bases and J shed 1 base, with 14 bases lying between them. Written as DNA, the CDR3 is TGTGCCAGCAGTACCCCTCAGGGGGGCCAAGAGACCCAGTACTTC. Its translation is CASSTPQGGQETQYF.

In its sample, this clonotype was seen many times. V is TRBV12-3 or TRBV12-4 and J is TRBJ1-5; TRBD1 aligns across 8 bases. The CDR3 totals 14 residues. V shed 5 bases, J shed 5 bases, and the junction held 5 bases outside the gene matches. For the CDR3, the DNA is TGTGCCAGCAGTCGAGGACAGGGCGATCAGCCCCAGCATTTT. It translates to CASSRGQGDQPQHF.

This clonotype was observed at least ten times. V and J are TRBV7-8 and TRBJ2-1; 10 nucleotides agree with TRBD2. The ends lost 1 base at V and 8 bases at J; junction bases unmatched: 8. CDR1 and CDR2 from the germline V gene are SGHVS and FQNEAQ. The CDR3 consists of 16 residues. CDR3 region: CASSLVGAGGHDEQFF. The CDR3 nucleotides read TGTGCCAGCAGCTTAGTCGGAGCGGGAGGGCACGATGAGCAGTTCTTC.

This clonotype was seen ten or more times. This chain uses TRBV6-5 with TRBJ2-5; 7 bases line up with TRBD2. Germline CDR1 MNHEY, CDR2 SVGAGI. CDR3 length: 15 residues. Unmatched junction bases numbered 7, after V lost 5 bases and J lost 1 base. CDR3 residues: CASSRTPSGQETQYF. The CDR3 bases are TGTGCCAGCAGTCGAACCCCTAGCGGCCAAGAGACCCAGTACTTC.

The chain couples TRBV4-1 to TRBJ2-3; tentative D call: TRBD1 (6 bases). The germline gives CDR1 MGHRA, CDR2 YSYEKL. The ends were cut back, 1 base at V and 7 bases at J, with 12 bases in the middle. This CDR3 has 14 amino acids. The CDR3 reads CASSQGLGDNTQYF. The DNA for the CDR3 is TGCGCCAGCAGCCAAGGACTGGGGGACAATACGCAGTATTTT.

This clonotype has ten or more counts. CDR3 coding DNA: TGTGCCAGCAGCAAGAGGAGGGGAGTAGATGAAAAACTGTTTTTT. Its translation: CASSKRRGVDEKLFF. The V call is TRBV7-9, the J call TRBJ1-4; possible D gene TRBD1, 5 bases. The CDR3 covers 15 residues. Germline CDR1 is SEHNR and CDR2 is FQNEAQ (reference sequence). Trimming took off 5 bases at V and 6 bases at J, with 16 bases between the two ends. Based on the CDR3 plus reference TRBV7-9 and TRBJ1-4, the full variable domain is DTGVSQNPRHKITKRGQNVTFRCDPISEHNRLYWYRQTLGQGPEFLTYFQNEAQLEKSRLLSDRFSAERPKGSFSTLEIQRTEQGDSAMYLCASSKRRGVDEKLFFGSGTQLSVL.

In its sample, this clonotype was seen many times. The chain joins TRBV7-6 to TRBJ1-5, with D possibly matching TRBD1 (5 bases). Germline V lookup: CDR1 SGHVS, CDR2 FNYEAQ. The CDR3 totals 14 residues. Trimming left V 1 base short and J 3 bases short, with 7 bases between. The CDR3 loop is CASSLVQDNQPQHF. DNA for the CDR3: TGTGCCAGCAGCTTAGTACAGGACAATCAGCCCCAGCATTTT. The whole variable domain, remainder taken from reference TRBV7-6 and TRBJ1-5, is GAGVSQSPRYKVTKRGQDVALRCDPISGHVSLYWYRQALGQGPEFLTYFNYEAQQDKSGLPNDRFSAERPEGSISTLTIQRTEQRDSAMYRCASSLVQDNQPQHFGDGTRLSIL.

This clonotype came up many times. The rearrangement links TRBV28 to TRBJ2-3; D call uncertain. Germline CDR1 and CDR2: MDHEN and SYDVKM. Trimming cost V 6 bases and J 6 bases, with 16 bases left between them. CDR3 length equals 14 residues. The CDR3 region is CASSRAPSVDTQYF. DNA for the CDR3: TGTGCCAGCAGCCGAGCCCCGTCGGTGGATACGCAGTATTTT.

This clonotype has ten or more counts. The chain is built from TRBV5-1 and TRBJ2-5; D remains ambiguous. V was trimmed by 0 bases and J by 1 base, leaving 10 bases between them. The CDR3 runs to 15 residues. CDR1 is SGHRS, CDR2 YFSETQ, per germline. As DNA, the CDR3 is TGCGCCAGCAGCTTGGCCAATGGGATCCAAGAGACCCAGTACTTC. It translates to CASSLANGIQETQYF.

The rearrangement uses TRBV5-5 and TRBJ1-1; D gene unclear. Trimming left V 0 bases short and J 3 bases short, with 12 bases between. CDR1 and CDR2 (germline): SGHKS, YYEKEE (reference sequence). The CDR3 has 15 residues. CDR3 bases: TGTGCCAGCAGCTTGGCAGGAGGCCCATACACTGAAGCTTTCTTT. This codes for CASSLAGGPYTEAFF.

The chain combines TRBV3-1 with TRBJ1-4, with a possible D match to TRBD1 (6 bases). This CDR3 has 15 residues. Germline V gene sequence: CDR1 LGHDT, CDR2 YNNKEL (reference sequence). Trimming removed 4 bases from V and 13 bases from J, with 22 bases in between. The CDR3 here is CASSPGRGIFDGLFF. Written as DNA, the CDR3 is TGTGCCAGCAGCCCCGGGAGGGGGATTTTTGATGGACTGTTTTTT.